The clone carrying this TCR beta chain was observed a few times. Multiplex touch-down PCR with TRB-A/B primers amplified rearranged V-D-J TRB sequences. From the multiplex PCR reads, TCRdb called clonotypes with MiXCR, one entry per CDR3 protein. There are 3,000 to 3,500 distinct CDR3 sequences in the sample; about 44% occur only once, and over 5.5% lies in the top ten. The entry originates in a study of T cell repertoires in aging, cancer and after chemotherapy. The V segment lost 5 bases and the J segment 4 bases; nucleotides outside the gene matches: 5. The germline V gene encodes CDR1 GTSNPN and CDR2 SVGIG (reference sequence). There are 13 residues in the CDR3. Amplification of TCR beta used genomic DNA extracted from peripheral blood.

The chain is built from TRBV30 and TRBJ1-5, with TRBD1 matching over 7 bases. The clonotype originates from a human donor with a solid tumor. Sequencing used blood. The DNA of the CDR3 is TGTGCCTGGGACAGGGACGGAAATCAGCCCCAGCATTTT. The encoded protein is CAWDRDGNQPQHF.